This is a list of T cell receptor beta chains from one sample in a study of a mutant IDH1 vaccine in newly diagnosed glioma. Clones were sequenced by immunoSEQ multiplex PCR, and TCRdb holds only the in-frame ones, with some missing. The sample shows 30,000 to 40,000 clones, 80% to 95% of them seen only once. The material was PBMCs, obtained from a glioma patient treated with radiotherapy, temozolomide or both. Source of these receptors: a man between 18 and 29 years old with glioma. Both conserved end residues are part of each CDR3. A D gene is named only where the DNA matches it firmly. Clone size, where shown, is once, few, many, or a class for clones that have expanded.

j_gene,v_gene,len,d_gene,abundance,CDR3aa,CDR3nt
TRBJ1-2,TRBV9,15,TRBD1,-,CASSGQETGGLGYTF,TGTGCCAGCAGCGGCCAAGAGACAGGGGGCCTTGGCTACACCTTC
TRBJ1-6,TRBV28,15,-,-,CASSLPRAGDSPLHF,TGTGCCAGCAGTTTACCACGGGCCGGGGATTCACCCCTCCACTTT
TRBJ2-1,TRBV27,21,TRBD1,-,CASSYQIPGQGTVSMVHEQFF,TGTGCCAGCAGTTACCAAATTCCGGGACAGGGTACTGTGAGTATGGTTCATGAGCAGTTCTTC
TRBJ2-1,TRBV6-5,11,-,-,CASSYVGEQFF,TGTGCCAGCAGTTACGTGGGTGAGCAGTTCTTC
TRBJ1-2,TRBV6-6,16,TRBD1,-,CAGSGGQGSWANGYTF,TGTGCCGGATCTGGGGGACAGGGAAGTTGGGCGAATGGCTACACCTTC
TRBJ1-3,TRBV4-2,16,-,-,CASSLETRSSGNTIYF,TGTGCCAGCAGCTTAGAGACGCGCAGCTCTGGAAACACCATATATTTT
TRBJ1-3,TRBV5-1,17,-,once,CASSERRLDNSGNTIYF,TGCGCCAGCAGCGAGCGACGGCTAGATAACTCTGGAAACACCATATATTTT
TRBJ1-5,TRBV6-5,15,-,-,CASSYSHDSNQPQHF,TGTGCCAGCAGTTACTCTCACGATAGCAATCAGCCCCAGCATTTT
TRBJ1-3,TRBV30,14,-,-,CAWSDGGTGNTIYF,TGTGCCTGGAGTGACGGGGGAACTGGAAACACCATATATTTT
TRBJ1-5,TRBV19,15,TRBD1,-,CASSIGTGGIQPQHF,TGTGCCAGTAGTATAGGGACAGGGGGGATTCAGCCCCAGCATTTT
TRBJ2-7,TRBV19,15,-,once,CASSIGGGPTYEQYF,TGTGCCAGTAGTATAGGAGGAGGCCCAACCTACGAGCAGTACTTC
TRBJ1-6,TRBV28,15,-,-,CASTRLGPLNSPLHF,TGTGCCAGCACCCGCCTGGGGCCTTTGAATTCACCCCTCCACTTT
TRBJ2-7,TRBV27,15,TRBD2,-,CATRLAGEGTHEQYF,TGTGCCACCCGACTAGCGGGAGAGGGGACCCACGAGCAGTACTTC
TRBJ1-2,TRBV18,15,TRBD1,-,CASSPGTGVAYGYTF,TGTGCCAGCTCACCAGGGACAGGGGTGGCCTATGGCTACACCTTC
TRBJ2-6,TRBV27,19,TRBD2,-,CASPKRTSGSPSGANVLTF,TGTGCCAGCCCGAAGCGGACTAGCGGGAGTCCCTCTGGGGCCAACGTCCTGACTTTC
TRBJ2-7,TRBV20-1,11,-,once,CSCRGGYEQYF,TGCAGTTGTAGGGGGGGCTACGAGCAGTACTTC
TRBJ1-2,TRBV5-4,15,-,-,CASRGGATPIYGYTF,TGTGCCAGCAGAGGAGGGGCGACCCCTATCTATGGCTACACCTTC
TRBJ2-7,TRBV10-3,12,-,-,CAISPSSYEQYF,TGTGCCATATCGCCGAGCTCCTACGAGCAGTACTTC
TRBJ2-7,TRBV27,15,-,-,CASSLSGGGNYEQYF,TGTGCCAGCAGTTTATCGGGCGGAGGAAACTACGAGCAGTACTTC
TRBJ1-1,TRBV28,14,-,-,CASSRDIEITEAFF,TGTGCCAGCAGTCGCGACATAGAGATCACTGAAGCTTTCTTT
TRBJ2-1,TRBV2,13,-,-,CASNGGNDNEQFF,TGTGCCAGCAATGGAGGGAACGACAATGAGCAGTTCTTC
TRBJ2-5,TRBV7-2,14,TRBD1,-,CASSLGTGGETQYF,TGTGCCAGCAGCTTAGGAACAGGGGGGGAGACCCAGTACTTC
TRBJ2-7,TRBV30,14,-,-,CAWGPGTPNNEQYF,TGTGCCTGGGGGCCAGGGACCCCGAACAACGAGCAGTACTTC
TRBJ1-5,TRBV5-8,17,-,-,CASSWGGAQLSNQPQHF,TGTGCCAGCAGCTGGGGGGGGGCACAATTAAGCAATCAGCCCCAGCATTTT
TRBJ2-7,TRBV19,14,-,-,CASSIAGRDYEQYF,TGTGCCAGTAGTATAGCGGGACGGGACTACGAGCAGTACTTC
TRBJ2-2,TRBV6-5,16,-,-,CASSYSGRANTGELFF,TGTGCCAGCAGTTACTCGGGCAGGGCTAACACCGGGGAGCTGTTTTTT
TRBJ1-2,TRBV29-1,13,-,-,CSVVVEGYYGYTF,TGCAGCGTTGTCGTGGAGGGGTACTATGGCTACACCTTC
TRBJ2-1,TRBV6-6,15,-,-,CASSYSNPRDNEQFF,TGTGCCAGCAGTTACTCGAATCCCCGAGACAATGAGCAGTTCTTC
TRBJ1-1,TRBV2,14,-,-,CASSARGMNTEAFF,TGTGCCAGCAGCGCCAGAGGCATGAACACTGAAGCTTTCTTT
TRBJ2-3,TRBV4-3,16,-,once,CASSHSRDLTGDTQYF,TGCGCCAGCAGCCACTCCCGGGACTTGACTGGAGATACGCAGTATTTT
TRBJ2-6,TRBV7-2,16,TRBD1,-,CASSSDRGAGANVLTF,TGTGCCAGCAGCTCGGACAGGGGGGCTGGGGCCAACGTCCTGACTTTC
TRBJ1-4,TRBV29-1,13,TRBD1,-,CSAETGGNEKLFF,TGCAGCGCCGAGACAGGGGGCAATGAAAAACTGTTTTTT
TRBJ2-3,TRBV5-1,16,TRBD2,-,CASGSTSGSITDTQYF,TGCGCCAGCGGCTCTACTAGCGGGAGCATAACAGATACGCAGTATTTT
TRBJ1-1,TRBV13,15,-,-,CASSLRSQSNTEAFF,TGTGCCAGCAGCTTACGGTCGCAGTCGAACACTGAAGCTTTCTTT
TRBJ2-5,TRBV4-1,16,-,-,CASSPTTGGTWETQYF,TGCGCCAGCAGCCCCACGACAGGCGGAACGTGGGAGACCCAGTACTTC
TRBJ2-7,TRBV6-5,15,TRBD1,-,CASSPTRTGGHEQYF,TGTGCCAGCAGTCCAACTCGGACAGGGGGGCACGAGCAGTACTTC
TRBJ2-2,TRBV4-3,16,TRBD1,-,CASSQAGGANTGELFF,TGCGCCAGCAGCCAAGCAGGGGGCGCGAACACCGGGGAGCTGTTTTTT
TRBJ1-4,TRBV4-2,18,TRBD1,once,CASSQDLGRDRNNEKLFF,TGTGCCAGCAGCCAAGATCTGGGGAGGGACAGGAATAATGAAAAACTGTTTTTT
TRBJ1-4,TRBV4-1,15,-,-,CASSPKGGGNEKLFF,TGCGCCAGCAGCCCGAAGGGGGGGGGTAATGAAAAACTGTTTTTT
TRBJ1-1,TRBV2,13,TRBD1,-,CASSQDRVTEAFF,TGTGCCAGCAGTCAGGACAGGGTCACTGAAGCTTTCTTT
TRBJ2-6,TRBV30,15,-,once,CAWNGALGGANVLTF,TGTGCCTGGAATGGGGCCCTGGGGGGGGCCAACGTCCTGACTTTC
TRBJ1-2,TRBV2,11,-,once,CASSEYGSQIF,TGTGCCAGCAGTGAATATGGCAGCCAGATCTTC
TRBJ2-7,TRBV5-1,16,TRBD1,-,CASSLGKTGAGGGQYF,TGCGCCAGCAGCTTGGGTAAAACAGGGGCCGGTGGAGGGCAGTACTTC
TRBJ1-4,TRBV7-8,15,TRBD1,once,CASSLGGTGGVKLFF,TGTGCCAGCAGCTTAGGTGGGACAGGAGGGGTAAAACTGTTTTTT
TRBJ2-3,TRBV29-1,15,TRBD1,-,CSVGGTGGITDTQYF,TGCAGCGTTGGAGGGACAGGGGGCATAACAGATACGCAGTATTTT
TRBJ1-2,TRBV4-3,15,-,-,CASSQDFPGGSGYTF,TGCGCCAGCAGCCAAGATTTCCCCGGGGGCTCTGGCTACACCTTC
TRBJ2-7,TRBV18,14,-,once,CASSPPPGLYEQYF,TGTGCCAGCTCACCACCCCCGGGGCTATACGAGCAGTACTTC
TRBJ2-5,TRBV7-2,14,TRBD1,-,CASSPDRAQETQYF,TGTGCCAGCAGCCCTGACAGGGCCCAAGAGACCCAGTACTTC
TRBJ2-5,TRBV4-3,16,TRBD2,few,CASSRGTSGRSETQYF,TGCGCCAGCAGCCGTGGGACTAGCGGGAGAAGTGAGACCCAGTACTTC
TRBJ2-7,TRBV5-5,15,-,-,CASSGGTVTTYEQYF,TGTGCCAGCAGCGGCGGGACAGTGACCACCTACGAGCAGTACTTC
TRBJ1-5,TRBV5-8,14,-,few,CASSRDLSNQPQHF,TGTGCCAGCAGCCGGGACCTTAGCAATCAGCCCCAGCATTTT
TRBJ1-5,TRBV6-1,14,-,-,CASSGRVANQPQHF,TGTGCCAGCTCGGGAAGGGTCGCCAATCAGCCCCAGCATTTT
TRBJ2-6,TRBV7-9,16,-,-,CASSLGALGGANVLTF,TGTGCCAGCAGCTTAGGGGCCTTGGGTGGGGCCAACGTCCTGACTTTC
TRBJ2-5,TRBV29-1,13,TRBD1,-,CSVQGPYQETQYF,TGCAGCGTACAGGGGCCGTACCAAGAGACCCAGTACTTC
TRBJ1-1,TRBV7-9,15,TRBD1,-,CASSQTGGGRTEAFF,TGTGCCAGCAGCCAGACAGGGGGCGGGCGCACTGAAGCTTTCTTT
TRBJ2-7,TRBV16,14,-,once,CASSQFRDPGEQYF,TGTGCCAGCAGCCAATTTCGGGATCCGGGGGAGCAGTACTTC
TRBJ1-2,TRBV29-1,13,-,-,CSVEDGANYGYTF,TGCAGCGTTGAAGACGGAGCTAACTATGGCTACACCTTC
TRBJ1-5,TRBV4-3,13,-,-,CASSQERYQPQHF,TGCGCCAGCAGCCAAGAGCGGTATCAGCCCCAGCATTTT
TRBJ2-7,TRBV7-2,14,-,-,CASSLGPYSYEQYF,TGTGCCAGCAGCTTAGGGCCTTACTCCTACGAGCAGTACTTC
TRBJ2-5,TRBV5-1,17,TRBD1,-,CASSLGDRPSTQETQYF,TGCGCCAGCAGCTTGGGGGACAGGCCATCCACCCAAGAGACCCAGTACTTC